One and the same sample provided the 14 T cell receptor beta chains below, sequenced in a study of cytomegalovirus exposure and HLA in healthy donors. In the PCR, 60 Vbeta and 13 Jbeta primers were used. Sequenced by immunoSEQ multiplex PCR; TCRdb stores in-frame clones only, minus some. The sample yields about 170,000 clones, roughly 80% seen once. Sequencing input: PBMCs. Receptors were obtained from a man between 18 and 35 years old in good health and CMV-seronegative.

V is TRBV11-2 and J is TRBJ2-1, with 11 bases identical to TRBD1. The CDR3 spans 16 residues. V trimming: 2 bases; J trimming: 8 bases; junction bases outside the gene matches: 8. Looked up from germline, CDR1 is SGHAT and CDR2 is FQNNGV. The CDR3 nucleotides read TGTGCCAGCAGCTTATTAGGTGGACAGGGGGCGGATGAGCAGTTCTTC. Its translation is CASSLLGGQGADEQFF.

The chain is built from TRBV19 and TRBJ2-1, with 9 bases fitting TRBD2. The CDR3 totals 14 residues. Germline-derived CDR1 and CDR2 are LNHDA and SQIVND (reference sequence). The ends lost 2 bases at V and 6 bases at J; junction bases unmatched: 2. In DNA form, the CDR3 reads TGTGCCAGTAGTATACTAGCGGGACTCAATGAGCAGTTCTTC. Encoded protein: CASSILAGLNEQFF.

The chain is built from TRBV7-8 and TRBJ1-2; D possibly corresponds to TRBD1 (6 bases). Germline V gives CDR1 SGHVS, CDR2 FQNEAQ. The CDR3 is 13 residues long. Trimming took 4 bases from V and 7 from J, leaving 13 bases between them. This CDR3 reads CASSSVRGTGYTF. DNA for the CDR3: TGTGCCAGCAGCTCAGTGAGGGGGACTGGCTACACCTTC.

The chain uses TRBV7-3 and TRBJ1-2; 8 positions agree with TRBD1. The CDR3 is made up of 13 amino acids. V shed 3 bases and J 7 bases; nucleotides not matched to a gene: 4. The germline V gene has CDR1 SGHTA and CDR2 FQGTGA. CDR3 protein: CASSLTGEGGYTF. CDR3 nucleotides: TGTGCCAGCAGCTTGACAGGGGAGGGTGGCTACACCTTC.

This rearrangement joins TRBV7-6 to TRBJ1-3, with 7 bases that match TRBD1. This CDR3 has 14 residues. After removal of 5 bases from V and 2 bases from J, the junction contained 3 bases not matched to a gene. Germline assignment: CDR1 SGHVS and CDR2 FNYEAQ. The CDR3 DNA follows: TGTGCCAGCAGCCCAGGGGGGACTGGAAACACCATATATTTT. It encodes CASSPGGTGNTIYF.

This clone was detected a few times. The CDR3 DNA reads TGTGCCAGCAGCTTAGCCGCGACTCCCATGAACACTGAAGCTTTCTTT. Protein product: CASSLAATPMNTEAFF. The rearrangement joins TRBV7-6 to TRBJ1-1; D not certain. The germline gives CDR1 SGHVS, CDR2 FNYEAQ. The V end lost 0 bases, the J end lost 0 bases, and 11 bases lay between the germline ends. CDR3 length: 16 amino acids.

This chain uses TRBV11-2 with TRBJ2-4; no definite D call. The CDR3 length is 15 residues. With 4 bases removed from V and 1 base from J, the gap between germline ends came to 11 bases. Germline V gene sequence: CDR1 SGHAT, CDR2 FQNNGV. The CDR3 reads CASSSLRWAKNIQYF. CDR3 nucleotide sequence: TGTGCCAGCAGCTCCCTACGGTGGGCCAAAAACATTCAGTACTTC.

The rearrangement uses TRBV19 and TRBJ2-3; maybe TRBD2 (5 bases). This CDR3 has 10 residues. The germline V gene has CDR1 LNHDA and CDR2 SQIVND (reference sequence). The V and J ends lost 11 bases and 6 bases respectively, with 9 bases between them. The DNA of the CDR3 is TGTGCCTCGGGGTCCGATACGCAGTATTTT. Residues: CASGSDTQYF.

The chain joins TRBV19 to TRBJ1-1, with 7 bases fitting TRBD1. Germline-derived CDR1 and CDR2 are LNHDA and SQIVND (reference sequence). Trimming at V came to 1 base and at J to 1 base, leaving 9 bases not matched to a gene. The CDR3 runs to 17 residues. For the CDR3, the DNA is TGTGCCAGTAGTATAGGTGACGGGACAGCTAGGAACACTGAAGCTTTCTTT. Encoded protein: CASSIGDGTARNTEAFF.

This sequence joins TRBV28 and TRBJ2-3; no clear D gene. V was shortened by 8 bases and J by 6 bases, with 12 bases between the two germline ends. This CDR3 is 12 amino acids long. Germline V lookup: CDR1 MDHEN, CDR2 SYDVKM. The CDR3 loop reads CASYSRPDTQYF. CDR3 DNA sequence: TGTGCCAGCTACTCCCGCCCCGATACGCAGTATTTT. The full variable domain, completed using reference TRBV28 and TRBJ2-3, is DVKVTQSSRYLVKRTGEKVFLECVQDMDHENMFWYRQDPGLGLRLIYFSYDVKMKEKGDIPEGYSVSREKKERFSLILESASTNQTSMYLCASYSRPDTQYFGPGTRLTVL.

The rearrangement joins TRBV27 to TRBJ1-1; a weak D match, TRBD1 (6 bases). Germline assignment: CDR1 MNHEY and CDR2 SMNVEV (reference sequence). The V gene lost 7 bases and the J gene lost 1 base, with 16 bases spanning the gap. This CDR3 has 15 residues. Here the CDR3 DNA reads TGTGCCAGCAAAGCGGCTGGGGGCAGGAACACTGAAGCTTTCTTT. As protein: CASKAAGGRNTEAFF.

The chain couples TRBV30 to TRBJ2-7; 14 bases are a match to TRBD2. CDR3 length: 17 residues. The J segment lost 6 bases and the V segment lost 0 bases, leaving 10 bases of the junction unmatched. CDR1 is GTSNPN and CDR2 is SVGIG in the germline V gene (reference sequence). CDR3: CAWSVLGTSGSGSEQYF. CDR3 DNA: TGTGCCTGGAGTGTACTCGGGACTAGCGGGAGTGGCAGCGAGCAGTACTTC.

The sample holds a few counts of this clone. CDR3 nucleotide sequence: TGTGCCAGCAGTGAATGGCAGAGCAATCAGCCCCAGCATTTT. This codes for CASSEWQSNQPQHF. The V gene is TRBV2, the J gene TRBJ1-5; D gene uncertain. V was trimmed by 2 bases and J by 1 base, leaving 6 bases between them. The CDR3 runs 14 residues. The germline CDR1 and CDR2 sequences are SNHLY and FYNNEI.

The chain employs TRBV9 and TRBJ1-2; D perhaps matches TRBD1 (6 bases). In germline, CDR1 is SGDLS, CDR2 YYNGEE. V was trimmed by 0 bases and J by 6 bases, leaving 12 bases between them. The CDR3 spans 14 residues. The CDR3: CASSVEGDGDGYTF. The DNA for the CDR3 is TGTGCCAGCAGCGTAGAGGGGGATGGGGATGGCTACACCTTC.